A selection of T cell receptor beta chains follows, all from one sample in a study of response to subunit inactivated influenza vaccine. TCRdb re-called the RT-PCR reads through MiXCR, storing one row per CDR3 protein. The sample carries about 700,000 distinct CDR3 sequences, 14% recorded once. Sequenced material: PBMCs from blood, taken less than 15 days before vaccination. The origin of the receptors is a man aged 50-60 years who received an inactivated influenza vaccine. Both conserved end residues are part of each CDR3. The D gene is left open where the match is weak. Size is stated for part of the rows, as once, few or many counts, or as a class when the clone is expanded.

TRBD1	-	TRBV28	16	TRBJ2-3	TGTGCCAGCAGTTTGGGTCGGACAGGGGGGACAGATACGCAGTATTTT	CASSLGRTGGTDTQYF
-	few	TRBV7-2	12	TRBJ2-3	TGTGCCAGCAGCAAAGGGTATAATACGCAGTATTTT	CASSKGYNTQYF
TRBD2	-	TRBV20-1	15	TRBJ2-7	TGCAGTGCCAGCCCCACTAGCGGGCTTACCTACGAGCAGTACTTC	CSASPTSGLTYEQYF
-	few	TRBV7-3	16	TRBJ2-1	TGTGCCAGCAGCTTAAGAAGTCGGGCCTCCTACAATGAGCAGTTCTTC	CASSLRSRASYNEQFF
TRBD2	few	TRBV5-1	16	TRBJ2-7	TGCGCCAGCAGCTTGACTAGCGGGAGGTCAGGATACGAGCAGTACTTC	CASSLTSGRSGYEQYF
TRBD2	-	TRBV14	14	TRBJ2-5	TGTGCCAGCAGCCCCAGGCGGGGGTTGGAGACCCAGTACTTC	CASSPRRGLETQYF
-	few	TRBV29-1	14	TRBJ2-7	TGCAGCGTTGTGGTATGGGGCGGCCCCTACGAGCAGTACTTC	CSVVVWGGPYEQYF
-	few	TRBV4-2	17	TRBJ2-2	TGTGCCAGCAGCCAAGGCCTGGCGACTAGGAACACCGGGGAGCTGTTTTTT	CASSQGLATRNTGELFF
-	-	TRBV7-9	14	TRBJ2-3	TGTGCCAGCAGCTCGTGGTATACAACGGATACGCAGTATTTT	CASSSWYTTDTQYF
TRBD1	few	TRBV20-1	13	TRBJ2-3	TGCAGTGCCCAAACAGGGGTGACAGATACGCAGTATTTT	CSAQTGVTDTQYF
-	-	TRBV11-2	16	TRBJ2-3	TGTGCCAGCAGCCGAGGGACGGCGGTCTTCACAGATACGCAGTATTTT	CASSRGTAVFTDTQYF
TRBD2	few	TRBV20-1	17	TRBJ2-7	TGCAGTGCTAGAGATCCGATCCCGTTAGCGGGTTCCTACGAGCAGTACTTC	CSARDPIPLAGSYEQYF
TRBD2	-	TRBV4-1	15	TRBJ2-1	TGCGCCAGCAGCCAAGTTCCTAGCGGTTACAATGAGCAGTTCTTC	CASSQVPSGYNEQFF
-	few	TRBV29-1	13	TRBJ2-1	TGCAGCGTGGAACGGGGTTTCCACAATGAGCAGTTCTTC	CSVERGFHNEQFF
-	-	TRBV19	14	TRBJ2-1	TGTGCCAGTAGGCCGGTGGGAATGAACAATGAGCAGTTCTTC	CASRPVGMNNEQFF
-	few	TRBV18	14	TRBJ2-7	TGTGCCAGCTCACCTCAAAGAGGACATTACGAGCAGTACTTC	CASSPQRGHYEQYF
TRBD2	few	TRBV5-1	17	TRBJ2-1	TGCGCCAGCAGCCCCAACGCCGGGGGGGCTGCCTACAATGAGCAGTTCTTC	CASSPNAGGAAYNEQFF
TRBD1	-	TRBV12-3/TRBV12-4	16	TRBJ2-2	TGTGCCAGCAGACCGGACAGGGGTGGGAACACCGGGGAGCTGTTTTTT	CASRPDRGGNTGELFF
-	-	TRBV10-3	13	TRBJ1-4	TGTGCCATCAGTGAGTTGGGAGATGAAAAACTGTTTTTT	CAISELGDEKLFF
-	-	TRBV5-6	11	TRBJ1-1	TGTGCCAGCAGCCGGTGGACTGAAGCTTTCTTT	CASSRWTEAFF
TRBD1	-	TRBV7-2	16	TRBJ2-5	TGTGCCAGCAGCCCTCGAGCCGGGACAGGGCCAGAGACCCAGTACTTC	CASSPRAGTGPETQYF